The entry below gives a single TCR beta chain sequence along with its context. The data belong to a study of OX40 agonist ivuxolimab in advanced cancers. Study summary: The study gave patients intravenous ivuxolimab at 0.01 to 10 mg/kg every 2 weeks.

Sequencing was performed with immunoSEQ multiplex PCR; in TCRdb, only in-frame clones are kept and a portion is missing. There are some 59,000 clones in the sample; about 79% occur only once, and 2.4% lies in the top ten. Trimming took 3 bases from V and 6 from J, leaving 6 bases between them. The germline CDR1 and CDR2 sequences are LNHDA and SQIVND (reference sequence). The CDR3 sequence is 12 residues long. Sample: CD4+ or CD8+ T cells sorted from blood, taken in a trial of the OX40 agonist ivuxolimab. The receptor's source is an adult with an advanced solid tumor such as melanoma, head and neck, liver or kidney cancer. V and J are TRBV19 and TRBJ1-5; the D is unclear. As DNA, the CDR3 is TGTGCCAGTAGTATTATTGGTCAGCCCCAGCATTTT. This gives the protein CASSIIGQPQHF.